These 22 T cell receptor beta chains were all obtained from the same sample, sequenced in a study of shared clonotypes between healthy human individuals. Assay: immunoSEQ multiplex PCR; the TCRdb copy retains only in-frame clones and omits some. The sample contains approximately 2,300,000 clones, under 95% of which appear only once. Sequenced: naive CD4+ T cells from PBMCs. Sample subset: CD45RA+ positively selected. The source is a man younger than 30 in good health. Some clones in this sample may be carry-over from other donors' samples.

The V call is TRBV19, the J call TRBJ2-3, with D tentatively TRBD2 (5 bases). CDR1 is LNHDA, CDR2 SQIVND, per germline (reference sequence). V gave up 1 base and J gave up 9 bases, with 17 bases separating them. This CDR3 is 15 amino acids long. In nucleotides, the CDR3 is TGTGCCAGTAGTATAGGAGGAGGCTCTCCCGGCACGCAGTATTTT. Its protein is CASSIGGGSPGTQYF.

The chain combines TRBV7-9 with TRBJ2-3, with D possibly being TRBD2 (5 bases). Germline CDR1 SEHNR, CDR2 FQNEAQ (reference sequence). Between the trimmed V and J ends, which lost 8 bases and 6 bases, there was a span of 12 bases. This CDR3 contains 12 residues. The CDR3 DNA follows: TGTGCCAGCGTATCTCGAGGGGATACGCAGTATTTT. The encoded protein is CASVSRGDTQYF.

This chain links TRBV2 with TRBJ2-6; D unclear. The germline CDR1 and CDR2 sequences are SNHLY and FYNNEI. CDR3 size: 15 residues. The V gene lost 7 bases and the J gene lost 2 bases, with 12 bases spanning the gap. The chain's CDR3 is CASTARVAGANVLTF. The CDR3 DNA reads as TGTGCCAGCACCGCACGGGTAGCTGGGGCCAACGTCCTGACTTTC.

This chain connects TRBV4-1 to TRBJ2-7; either TRBD1 or TRBD2 may fit D (5 bases each). V gave up 4 bases and J gave up 3 bases, with 19 bases separating them. Germline CDR1 reads MGHRA; CDR2 reads YSYEKL. CDR3 length: 16 amino acids. The CDR3: CASSLLPGPGGYEQYF. The CDR3 nucleotides read TGCGCCAGCAGCCTCCTCCCGGGACCTGGAGGCTACGAGCAGTACTTC.

V is TRBV30 and J is TRBJ2-1; D unclear. CDR3 size: 11 residues. V was trimmed by 4 bases and J by 4 bases, leaving 5 bases between them. From germline, CDR1 is GTSNPN and CDR2 SVGIG (reference sequence). The CDR3 spells CAWTDYNEQFF. CDR3 nucleotide sequence: TGTGCCTGGACTGATTACAATGAGCAGTTCTTC.

The chain recombines TRBV2 with TRBJ1-1, with 8 bases that match TRBD1. The CDR3 sequence is 14 residues long. Losses at the gene ends were 5 bases for V and 1 base for J; bases not matched to a gene: 3. CDR1 SNHLY and CDR2 FYNNEI come from the germline V gene. The CDR3 here is CASSFGTGNTEAFF. The DNA of the CDR3 is TGTGCCAGCAGTTTTGGGACAGGGAACACTGAAGCTTTCTTT.

This clone has only one observation. The chain has TRBV7-3 and TRBJ1-1, with 7 bases aligning to TRBD1. V lost 5 bases, J lost 11 bases, and 11 bases stayed unmatched. The CDR3 totals 13 residues. Germline CDR1 SGHTA, CDR2 FQGTGA. DNA for the CDR3: TGTGCCAGCAGCGGTCGGACAGGTGAGCTCGCTTTCTTT. It specifies CASSGRTGELAFF.

The CDR3 here is CASSFNRGEAFF. For the CDR3, the DNA is TGTGCCAGCAGCTTCAACAGGGGTGAAGCTTTCTTT. V is TRBV7-6 and J is TRBJ1-1; 7 nucleotides agree with TRBD1. Trimming took 3 bases from V and 7 from J; bases not matched to a gene: 2. The CDR3 consists of 12 residues. Looked up from germline, CDR1 is SGHVS and CDR2 is FNYEAQ.

V is TRBV27 and J is TRBJ2-1; 7 positions match TRBD2. The junction had 13 bases not matched to a gene; V was cut back by 3 bases and J by 11 bases. Germline CDR1 reads MNHEY; CDR2 reads SMNVEV (reference sequence). This CDR3 is built from 15 residues. CDR3 in amino acids: CASSFSGLDTMKQFF. DNA for the CDR3: TGTGCCAGCAGTTTTTCTGGACTAGATACAATGAAGCAGTTCTTC.

This chain uses TRBV28 with TRBJ1-2, with D maybe TRBD1 (5 bases). V was clipped by 6 bases and J by 4 bases, with 21 bases between them. Germline V lookup: CDR1 MDHEN, CDR2 SYDVKM. The CDR3 has 16 residues. CDR3 in amino acids: CASRYGTGQRIYGYTF. For the CDR3, the DNA is TGTGCCAGCAGGTACGGGACGGGTCAAAGGATCTATGGCTACACCTTC.

This chain links TRBV29-1 with TRBJ2-7, with 9 bases aligning to TRBD1. After removal of 0 bases from V and 6 bases from J, the junction contained 12 bases not matched to a gene. The germline V gene encodes CDR1 SQVTM and CDR2 ANQGSEA. The CDR3 length is 16 residues. The CDR3 bases are TGCAGCGTTGAAGACTCCGGACAGGGGAGATTCAGCGAGCAGTACTTC. It codes for CSVEDSGQGRFSEQYF.

This clone was picked up a small number of times. The chain is built from TRBV5-6 and TRBJ1-1; D not certain. The CDR3 spans 15 residues. Germline values: CDR1 SGHDT, CDR2 YYEEEE. V lost 0 bases to trimming and J lost 1 base, with 10 bases between them. CDR3 DNA: TGTGCCAGCAGCTTGGTGCTACCAGGGAACACTGAAGCTTTCTTT. Its translation: CASSLVLPGNTEAFF.

The chain uses TRBV5-1 and TRBJ1-4, with D maybe TRBD1 (5 bases). CDR1 and CDR2 (germline): SGHRS, YFSETQ. V was pared by 1 base and J by 0 bases, with 13 bases between. CDR3 length: 17 residues. CDR3 bases: TGCGCCAGCAGCTTGTTTATAGGGACCGCAACTAATGAAAAACTGTTTTTT. The encoded protein is CASSLFIGTATNEKLFF.

The chain combines TRBV7-6 with TRBJ1-3, with D unclear. V shed 5 bases and J shed 0 bases, with 14 bases lying between them. Germline V lookup: CDR1 SGHVS, CDR2 FNYEAQ. This CDR3 is 16 amino acids long. The CDR3 bases are TGTGCCAGCAGCACCCGACGGAGCTCCTCTGGAAACACCATATATTTT. Translation: CASSTRRSSSGNTIYF.

This chain links TRBV27 with TRBJ2-1; possibly TRBD2 for D (6 bases). CDR3 length: 17 residues. The germline gives CDR1 MNHEY, CDR2 SMNVEV (reference sequence). V lost 0 bases, J lost 0 bases, and 12 bases lay in between. The CDR3 region has the DNA TGTGCCAGCAGTTTATCGTGGAGGGTGAGCTCCTACAATGAGCAGTTCTTC. It specifies CASSLSWRVSSYNEQFF.

The chain employs TRBV28 and TRBJ1-1; D is ambiguous. The CDR3 runs to 14 residues. Germline values: CDR1 MDHEN, CDR2 SYDVKM. V was clipped by 5 bases and J by 1 base, with 11 bases between them. CDR3: CASSAPGRNTEAFF. The DNA of the CDR3 is TGTGCCAGCAGTGCCCCCGGGAGGAACACTGAAGCTTTCTTT.

This clone was seen only once. J is TRBJ2-3 and V is TRBV6-5; D unclear. Germline loops: CDR1 MNHEY, CDR2 SVGAGI. The V end was cut by 0 bases, the J end by 10 bases, with 17 bases between. The CDR3 contains 15 residues. The CDR3 DNA reads as TGTGCCAGCAGTTACTCGACTGGCTTCAACGCCCCGCAGTATTTT. Amino acid sequence: CASSYSTGFNAPQYF.

As concerns this clone: The same CDR3 also results from other DNA sequences found in this sample. The chain carries TRBV5-1 and TRBJ2-1; 10 nucleotides agree with TRBD2. This CDR3 contains 15 residues. The ends lost 0 bases at V and 6 bases at J; junction bases unmatched: 3. Per the germline V gene, CDR1 is SGHRS and CDR2 is YFSETQ. CDR3 sequence reads: CASSLVAGGPNEQFF. CDR3 bases: TGCGCCAGCAGCTTGGTAGCGGGAGGTCCCAATGAGCAGTTCTTC.

The chain joins TRBV5-1 to TRBJ2-7, with unresolved D. Trimming removed 3 bases from V and 3 bases from J, with 16 bases in between. The CDR3 consists of 15 residues. Germline assignment: CDR1 SGHRS and CDR2 YFSETQ. CDR3 amino acids: CASSSPATAHYEQYF. The CDR3 DNA follows: TGCGCCAGCAGCTCCCCTGCCACGGCACACTACGAGCAGTACTTC.

This clone was found once. The chain employs TRBV27 and TRBJ2-7; 13 nucleotides line up with TRBD2. CDR1 and CDR2 from the germline V gene are MNHEY and SMNVEV (reference sequence). With V trimmed by 6 bases and J by 6 bases, 5 bases remained unmatched. The CDR3 length is 14 residues. The CDR3 sequence: CASSRGLAGSEQYF. In DNA, the CDR3 is TGTGCCAGCAGCCGGGGACTAGCGGGGAGCGAGCAGTACTTC.

The chain recombines TRBV28 with TRBJ2-7; no firm D call. The V end was cut by 5 bases, the J end by 7 bases, with 15 bases between. Germline CDR1 is MDHEN and CDR2 is SYDVKM. The CDR3 covers 13 residues. CDR3 DNA sequence: TGTGCCAGCAGTCGGGTGACCCATGGGGAGCAGTACTTC. Amino acid sequence: CASSRVTHGEQYF.

With respect to this clone: The sample has other DNA sequences that encode this CDR3 too. This chain uses TRBV18 with TRBJ2-3, with D maybe TRBD1 (5 bases). Trimming stripped 3 bases from V and 1 base from J, with 11 bases between. CDR1 is KGHSH, CDR2 LQKENI, per germline. The CDR3 sequence is 15 residues long. This CDR3 is CASSPTTGRTDTQYF. The CDR3 DNA sequence: TGTGCCAGCTCACCCACCACAGGTCGCACAGATACGCAGTATTTT.